This TCR beta chain was sequenced for a study of Graves' ophthalmopathy and Graves' hyperthyroidism (dated by TCRdb to the late 2010s). Concerning the study at large: Hyperthyroidism was defined as stable when no progression to ophthalmopathy occurred within 18 months of follow-up. The study used TCR beta repertoire signatures to distinguish Graves' ophthalmopathy from Graves' hyperthyroidism and to predict progression to ophthalmopathy. In total, 135 blood samples were TCR-sequenced: approximately 42 ophthalmopathy, under 85 hyperthyroidism and 17 hyperthyroidism-to-ophthalmopathy patients. To explore V-J signatures distinguishing ophthalmopathy from hyperthyroidism, a discovery set of approximately 100 patients (roughly 44 ophthalmopathy, about 57 stable hyperthyroidism) was enrolled. An independent validation cohort comprised 18 hyperthyroidism patients and 15 to 17 patients who later progressed from hyperthyroidism to ophthalmopathy. In a handful of hyperthyroidism patients, the T-cell repertoires found in thyroid tissue were compared with those found in blood. Following sampling, methimazole starting at 30 mg daily was administered to hyperthyroidism patients, and high-dose intravenous methylprednisolone was administered to ophthalmopathy patients. The research as a whole found: No statistical method was used to set the sample size in advance, and the investigators knew which group each participant was assigned to. Most expanded thyroid clonotypes with frequency above 0.001 were also detected in blood, suggesting blood repertoires may reflect the thyroid immune response. In validation, the model predicted ophthalmopathy progression with 55% to 71% sensitivity and about 77% specificity; some twelve predicted patients were CT-confirmed with GO in a median of 6.5 months. Ophthalmopathy was separated from stable hyperthyroidism by the 13-signature model with about 88% sensitivity and just under 84% specificity in cross-validation and with 80%/75% in the test set.

Hyperthyroidism patients were newly diagnosed, with disease duration under 2 months, and aged 18 to 65 years. Patients with other autoimmune diseases, uncontrolled infections, pregnancy or lactation were excluded from the study. Diagnosis was based on clinical symptoms, serum thyroxine, TRAb, thyroid ultrasound and orbital computed tomography. Total RNA was extracted with Trizol reagent and quality-checked on an Agilent 2100 Bioanalyzer. For repertoire sequencing, TCR beta CDR3 regions were amplified from RNA transcripts. The first round was an RT-PCR using HTBI primers with the Qiagen OneStep RT-PCR kit, and this first round was followed by a second-round multiplex PCR, then size selection and purification. The libraries underwent paired-end sequencing with 100 bp reads on an Illumina HiSeq2000. On the study's bioinformatics: Reads were processed with SOAPnuke, discarding reads with adapters, uncalled bases, mean Phred below 15, or no exact constant-primer or identifier match. COPE v1.2.5 was used to merge high-quality paired reads. Each unique nucleotide sequence was treated as a clonotype, and MiTCR v1.1 was used to align the clonotypes to the IMGT TRB V, D and J references. The analysis was limited to V-J combinations with a frequency above 0.0001, which together covered more than 98% of repertoires. A TCR clonal expansion and chaos score per V-J combination was defined as the ratio of F50 clonal expansion to chaos observed in the TCRdist matrix. Welch's t-statistics and random forest were used to reduce features to about a dozen V-J combinations, which were fed into a naive Bayes classifier. The similarity between thyroid and blood repertoires was quantified using the Morisita-Horn index. TCRdb reprocessing: public reads trimmed at Q25 with fastp, clones called with MiXCR, in-frame beta chains kept. Rows are combined by CDR3 protein, so each entry shows the most common genes and DNA. The V and J calls reflect TCRdb's pipeline rather than the authors' work. In all, the sample holds about 600,000 distinct CDR3 sequences, and approximately 37% of those were seen once. The ten largest clones represent around 4.6% of the sample.

The V end loses 7 bases and the J end loses 8 bases, and a stretch of 14 bases separates them. The CDR3, cysteine through phenylalanine, is 12 amino acids long. Only the CDR3 DNA is retained, 36 bases long and in frame from the first base. The germline V gene gives CDR1 as SNHLY and CDR2 as FYNNEI. A word on this clonotype: Its antigen is still unknown. It has no much larger one-base neighbor in the sample; base qualities were not kept.

The TCR was taken from an adult man with Graves' hyperthyroidism. The chain uses TRBV2 and TRBJ1-1; the D gene is possibly TRBD1, with 6 bases matching. The sequenced sample was peripheral blood or thyroid tissue (not recorded which). CDR3 sequence: CASKYRVGEAFF. The nucleotides read TGTGCCAGCAAATACAGGGTTGGCGAAGCTTTCTTT.